This entry lists 15 T cell receptor beta chains sequenced from one sample in a study of cytomegalovirus exposure and HLA in healthy donors. The PCR employed 60 Vbeta primers together with 13 Jbeta primers. Profiled with immunoSEQ multiplex PCR; TCRdb holds only in-frame clones, not every one. In the table there are tens of thousands of clones, 75% to 85% of which are singletons. Sequencing used PBMCs. Receptors originate from a man aged 18 to 29 in good health and CMV-seropositive.

The V call is TRBV18, the J call TRBJ2-5; TRBD2 matches 9 bases. The CDR3 is 14 residues long. The V gene end was trimmed by 5 bases and the J gene end by 4 bases; junction bases not matched to a gene: 5. Germline V CDR1 and CDR2: KGHSH, LQKENI. In nucleotides, the CDR3 is TGTGCCAGCTCATACGGGACTAGCATAGAGACCCAGTACTTC. It codes for CASSYGTSIETQYF.

This clone appeared a few times. The chain uses TRBV29-1 and TRBJ2-7; TRBD2 aligns across 7 bases. Germline V gene data show CDR1 as SQVTM and CDR2 as ANQGSEA. The CDR3 is 13 residues long. V shed 5 bases, J shed 4 bases, and the junction held 8 bases outside the gene matches. The chain's CDR3 is CSVLFGGTYEQYF. The CDR3 nucleotides read TGCAGCGTTCTATTCGGGGGGACGTACGAGCAGTACTTC.

This rearrangement joins TRBV6-5 to TRBJ1-1; no reliable D call. CDR3 length: 11 amino acids. The germline V and J ends were trimmed by 8 bases and 6 bases, with 10 bases remaining between them. The germline CDR1 and CDR2 sequences are MNHEY and SVGAGI. For the CDR3, the DNA is TGTGCCAGCCTCCGGGGTCCTGAAGCTTTCTTT. It translates to CASLRGPEAFF.

This clone was counted once. The CDR3 nucleotides read TGTGCCAGCAGCCAAATGTCAGGGACTGAAGCTTTCTTT. As protein: CASSQMSGTEAFF. This chain joins TRBV14 and TRBJ1-1; the D gene is possibly TRBD1 (5 bases). V lost 2 bases to trimming and J lost 5 bases, with 9 bases between them. Germline lookup yields CDR1 SGHDN and CDR2 FVKESK. The CDR3 is 13 amino acids.

The gene calls are TRBV7-2 and TRBJ1-5; 7 bases are shared with TRBD1. CDR1 and CDR2 (germline): SGHTA, FQGNSA. There are 13 residues in the CDR3. V dropped 2 bases and J dropped 7; count of bases not matched to a gene: 2. In nucleotides, the CDR3 is TGTGCCAGCAGCTTACAGGGGGACCAGCCCCAGCATTTT. Its translation is CASSLQGDQPQHF.

The chain uses TRBV19 and TRBJ1-5; D ambiguous. CDR1 and CDR2 from the germline V gene are LNHDA and SQIVND (reference sequence). The ends were cut back, 3 bases at V and 7 bases at J, with 16 bases in the middle. This CDR3 spans 15 amino acids. CDR3 bases: TGTGCCAGTAGTATGATCCGGGAACCCCACCAGCCCCAGCATTTT. Residues: CASSMIREPHQPQHF.

The V call is TRBV25-1, the J call TRBJ1-1; the match to TRBD1 covers 7 bases. Looked up from germline, CDR1 is MGHDK and CDR2 is SYGVNS. The CDR3 has 11 residues. V lost 3 bases and J lost 11; bases outside the gene matches: 3. The CDR3 DNA sequence: TGTGCCAGCAGTGATACAGGGGAGGCTTTCTTT. It codes for CASSDTGEAFF.

This clone was seen once. The J gene is TRBJ1-3, the V gene TRBV30; TRBD1 agrees at 11 bases. Germline CDR1 and CDR2: GTSNPN and SVGIG (reference sequence). The CDR3 sequence is 13 residues long. With V trimmed by 7 bases and J by 3 bases, 2 bases remained unmatched. DNA for the CDR3: TGTGCCTCGGGGACAGGGGGTGGAAACACCATATATTTT. Protein product: CASGTGGGNTIYF.

The chain recombines TRBV30 with TRBJ2-1; a weak D match, TRBD1 (5 bases). Germline V CDR1 and CDR2: GTSNPN, SVGIG (reference sequence). The CDR3 has 12 amino acids. V was shortened by 5 bases and J by 6 bases, with 11 bases between the two germline ends. For the CDR3, the DNA is TGTGCCTGGGGCTCCCAGGGCAATGAGCAGTTCTTC. This codes for CAWGSQGNEQFF. The entire variable domain, with the rest obtained from reference TRBV30 and TRBJ2-1, is as follows: SQTIHQWPATLVQPVGSPLSLECTVEGTSNPNLYWYRQAAGRGLQLLFYSVGIGQISSEVPQNLSASRPQDRQFILSSKKLLLSDSGFYLCAWGSQGNEQFFGPGTRLTVL.

The V call is TRBV18, the J call TRBJ2-5; D is perhaps TRBD2 (6 bases). The germline gives CDR1 KGHSH, CDR2 LQKENI. V lost 1 base, J lost 5 bases, and 14 bases lay in between. The CDR3 is made up of 15 amino acids. The CDR3 DNA follows: TGTGCCAGCTCACCACTAGGAGGGGCCAGGGAGACCCAGTACTTC. This sequence encodes CASSPLGGARETQYF.

The gene calls are TRBV10-3 and TRBJ1-1; D gene uncertain. The CDR3 consists of 14 residues. Trimming removed 7 bases from V and 0 bases from J, with 12 bases in between. The V gene's germline CDR1 is ENHRY and CDR2 SYGVKD. CDR3 sequence: CAIMAGIMNTEAFF. As DNA, the CDR3 is TGTGCCATCATGGCCGGGATTATGAACACTGAAGCTTTCTTT.

The V call is TRBV2, the J call TRBJ1-1; tentative D call: TRBD1 (5 bases). CDR1 and CDR2 from the germline V gene are SNHLY and FYNNEI. V shed 6 bases and J shed 7 bases, with 15 bases lying between them. This CDR3 has 13 amino acids. The chain's CDR3 is CASSGGGDDEAFF. The CDR3 DNA reads TGTGCCAGCAGCGGCGGGGGGGACGATGAAGCTTTCTTT.

This clone came up a few times. J is TRBJ2-1 and V is TRBV6-5; TRBD2 matches 9 bases. J lost 9 bases, V lost 0 bases, and 9 bases had no gene match. CDR1 MNHEY and CDR2 SVGAGI come from the germline V gene. This CDR3 comprises 16 residues. CDR3 residues: CASSYSAGGFGGEQFF. CDR3 DNA sequence: TGTGCCAGCAGTTACTCGGCGGGGGGGTTTGGAGGTGAGCAGTTCTTC.

The CDR3 DNA sequence: TGTGCCTGGAGTGTACTAGGGGGAATAGGCTACACCTTC. Its translation is CAWSVLGGIGYTF. The chain links TRBV30 to TRBJ1-2, with D tentatively TRBD1 (6 bases). V shed 0 bases and J shed 8 bases, with 13 bases lying between them. Germline assignment: CDR1 GTSNPN and CDR2 SVGIG (reference sequence). This CDR3 has 13 amino acids.

This chain links TRBV6-5 with TRBJ1-1; TRBD1 matches at 7 bases. Germline trimming cut 7 bases from V and 3 bases from J; bases unmatched to any gene: 5. The germline CDR1 and CDR2 sequences are MNHEY and SVGAGI. The CDR3 has 13 residues. In DNA, the CDR3 is TGTGCCAGCAAGTGGACAGGATACACTGAAGCTTTCTTT. Translation: CASKWTGYTEAFF.